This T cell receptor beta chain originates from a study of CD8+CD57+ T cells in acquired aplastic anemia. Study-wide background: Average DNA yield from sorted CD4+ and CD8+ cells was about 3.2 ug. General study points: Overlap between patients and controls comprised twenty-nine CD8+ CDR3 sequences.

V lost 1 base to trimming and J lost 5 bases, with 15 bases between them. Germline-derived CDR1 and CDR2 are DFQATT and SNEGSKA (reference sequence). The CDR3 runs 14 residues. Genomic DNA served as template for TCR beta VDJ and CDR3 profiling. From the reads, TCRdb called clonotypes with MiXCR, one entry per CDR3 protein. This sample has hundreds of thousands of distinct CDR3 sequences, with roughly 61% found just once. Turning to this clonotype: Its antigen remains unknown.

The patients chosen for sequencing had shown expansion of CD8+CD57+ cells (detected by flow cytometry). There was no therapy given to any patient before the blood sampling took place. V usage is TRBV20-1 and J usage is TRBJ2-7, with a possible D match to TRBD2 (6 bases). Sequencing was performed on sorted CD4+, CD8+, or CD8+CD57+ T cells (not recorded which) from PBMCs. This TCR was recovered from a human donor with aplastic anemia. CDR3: CSARGREKYHEQYF. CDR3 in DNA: TGCAGTGCTAGAGGTCGGGAGAAGTACCACGAGCAGTACTTC.